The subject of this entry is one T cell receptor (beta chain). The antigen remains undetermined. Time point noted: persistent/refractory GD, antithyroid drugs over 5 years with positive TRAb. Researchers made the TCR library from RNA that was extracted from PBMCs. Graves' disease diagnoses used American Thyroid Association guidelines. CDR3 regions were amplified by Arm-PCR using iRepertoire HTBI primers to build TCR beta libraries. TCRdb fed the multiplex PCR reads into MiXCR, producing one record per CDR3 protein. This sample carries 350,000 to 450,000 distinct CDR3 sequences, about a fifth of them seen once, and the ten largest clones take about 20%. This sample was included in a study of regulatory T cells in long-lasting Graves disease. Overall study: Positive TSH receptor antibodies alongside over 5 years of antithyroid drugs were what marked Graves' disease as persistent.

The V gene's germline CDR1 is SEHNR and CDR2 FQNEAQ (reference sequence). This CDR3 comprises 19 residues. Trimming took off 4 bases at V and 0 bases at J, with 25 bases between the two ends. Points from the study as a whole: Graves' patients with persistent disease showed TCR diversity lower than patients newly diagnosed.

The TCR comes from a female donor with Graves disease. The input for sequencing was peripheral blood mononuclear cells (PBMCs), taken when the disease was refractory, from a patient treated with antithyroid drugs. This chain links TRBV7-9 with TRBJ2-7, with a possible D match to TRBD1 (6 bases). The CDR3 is CASSSTNPGHRSDSYEQYF. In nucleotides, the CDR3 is TGTGCCAGCAGCTCAACAAACCCGGGACACCGTTCCGACTCCTACGAGCAGTACTTC.